This T cell receptor (beta chain) was obtained from a study of molecular identifiers for immune sequencing clone quantification. In this sample, this clonotype turned up a few times. The CDR3 runs to 16 residues. V shed 5 bases and J shed 3 bases, with 16 bases lying between them. Using its own MiXCR run on the PCR reads, TCRdb lists one record per CDR3 protein. Of about half a million distinct CDR3 sequences listed, 20% to 25% are singletons. The origin of this receptor is a human donor in good health. Some libraries in this study had Jurkat cell RNA spiked in. The chain links TRBV12-3 or TRBV12-4 to TRBJ2-2; no reliable D call. Input material: naive CD8+ T cells from blood, with Jurkat cell RNA spiked in. As for subset: FACS-sorted CD8+CD4-CCR7+CD45RA+ naive T cells. In DNA, the CDR3 is TGTGCCAGCAGTGCCTTAGGCGGCAGTGACACCGGGGAGCTGTTTTTT. Translating it yields CASSALGGSDTGELFF.